Presented here are 8 T cell receptor beta chains from one specimen sequenced in a study of blood T cell repertoires in COVID-19. The table came from immunoSEQ multiplex PCR; TCRdb's copy has only in-frame clones and leaves some out. The table lists under 60,000 clones, 70% to 80% of them singletons. The sequenced sample was peripheral blood. Receptors originate from a man in his 70s with acute or convalescent COVID-19.

This clone appeared a few times. The V call is TRBV6-5, the J call TRBJ2-2; 8 positions agree with TRBD2. The CDR3 spans 14 residues. With V trimmed by 8 bases and J by 4 bases, 6 bases remained unmatched. Germline V CDR1 and CDR2: MNHEY, SVGAGI. The CDR3 sequence: CASWREAGTGELFF. Here the CDR3 DNA reads TGTGCCAGCTGGCGGGAGGCGGGCACCGGGGAGCTGTTTTTT.

CDR3 sequence: CASSLEDRGHGYTF. Written as DNA, the CDR3 is TGTGCCAGCAGCTTGGAGGACAGGGGGCATGGCTACACCTTC. The chain recombines TRBV5-5 with TRBJ1-2; 11 bases line up with TRBD1. With V trimmed by 0 bases and J by 6 bases, 1 base remained unmatched. This CDR3 spans 14 amino acids. CDR1 is SGHKS and CDR2 is YYEKEE in the germline V gene (reference sequence).

The chain links TRBV12-5 to TRBJ1-5, with D hard to call. This CDR3 spans 16 amino acids. V was shortened by 2 bases and J by 5 bases, with 16 bases between the two germline ends. Germline CDR1 reads LGHNT; CDR2 reads FRNRAP. The CDR3 bases are TGTGCTAGTGGTTTGACCCGACTCGGCCGGGATCAGCCCCAGCATTTT. It codes for CASGLTRLGRDQPQHF.

This chain joins TRBV2 and TRBJ1-5; 7 nucleotides align to TRBD1. J was trimmed by 4 bases and V by 6 bases; bases with no gene match: 6. The CDR3 runs to 14 residues. Germline V gene data show CDR1 as SNHLY and CDR2 as FYNNEI. The CDR3 is CASSATGNNQPQHF. The CDR3 region has the DNA TGTGCCAGCAGCGCGACAGGGAATAATCAGCCCCAGCATTTT.

The chain joins TRBV11-3 to TRBJ1-1; 7 bases align to TRBD1. The CDR3 is 17 amino acids. From germline, CDR1 is SGHNT and CDR2 YENEEA. After removal of 6 bases from V and 0 bases from J, the junction contained 13 bases not matched to a gene. CDR3 amino acids: CASSRRRDSAMNTEAFF. The CDR3 region has the DNA TGTGCCAGCAGTCGAAGAAGGGACAGCGCAATGAACACTGAAGCTTTCTTT.

This clone was detected only a few times. The chain uses TRBV20-1 and TRBJ1-2; D uncertain. There are 11 residues in the CDR3. Germline values: CDR1 DFQATT, CDR2 SNEGSKA (reference sequence). V shed 7 bases and J shed 6 bases, with 12 bases lying between them. The CDR3 DNA is TGCAGTGTAGGAGGTGGGAATGGCTACACCTTC. It is translated as CSVGGGNGYTF.

This clone was seen once. The rearrangement links TRBV19 to TRBJ2-2; 7 nucleotides line up with TRBD1. The CDR3 contains 18 residues. Looked up from germline, CDR1 is LNHDA and CDR2 is SQIVND (reference sequence). V lost 3 bases to trimming and J lost 4 bases; unmatched junction nucleotides: 14. The CDR3 loop is CASSILGGAPVGTGELFF. The CDR3 DNA follows: TGTGCCAGTAGTATTTTAGGGGGCGCCCCGGTAGGCACCGGGGAGCTGTTTTTT.

V gene TRBV10-3 combines with J gene TRBJ1-6; D is possibly TRBD1 (6 bases). Germline lookup yields CDR1 ENHRY and CDR2 SYGVKD. CDR3 size: 16 residues. Trimming cost V 8 bases and J 7 bases, with 21 bases left between them. CDR3 protein: CAICGGQSGINSPLHF. The DNA of the CDR3 is TGTGCCATCTGTGGCGGACAGTCCGGCATAAATTCACCCCTCCACTTT.